The 5 T cell receptor beta chains below all came from one sample that was sequenced in a study of long-term antiretroviral therapy in people with HIV (dated by TCRdb to between 2021 and 2023). The immunoSEQ hsTCRB v3.0 assay was used at survey level resolution to sequence the TRB variable region. The table comes from immuneACCESS by way of TCRdb, which keeps in-frame sequences with V and J called. Part of the clones is missing from these tables; in studies checked, under half for an unresolved V gene and the rest for unknown reasons. For this sample the table gives over 8,500 clones, of which roughly 80% were detected only once. Around 19% of the sample is in the top ten clones. Source: unsorted PBMCs, taken at the start of antiretroviral therapy, before treatment. Receptor source: a man aged 30-40 years with HIV.

The chain uses TRBV5-6 and TRBJ1-1; D is unresolved. CDR1 is SGHDT and CDR2 is YYEEEE in the germline V gene. The CDR3 contains 13 residues. V was cut by 0 bases and J by 5 bases, with 8 bases left in between. The CDR3: CASSLDMGTEAFF. The CDR3 nucleotides read TGTGCCAGCAGCTTGGACATGGGAACTGAAGCTTTCTTT.

The rearrangement uses TRBV5-4 and TRBJ2-5; TRBD1 agrees at 9 bases. Losses at the gene ends were 0 bases for V and 5 bases for J; bases not matched to a gene: 2. There are 14 residues in the CDR3. Germline V gives CDR1 SGHNT, CDR2 YYREEE (reference sequence). The CDR3 region has the DNA TGTGCCAGCAGCTTGGACAGGGGGCAGGAGACCCAGTACTTC. It specifies CASSLDRGQETQYF.

A few counts support this clone. The genes are TRBV5-4 and TRBJ2-7; D gene ambiguous. Trimming took off 2 bases at V and 1 base at J, with 10 bases between the two ends. The germline gives CDR1 SGHNT, CDR2 YYREEE (reference sequence). The CDR3 consists of 14 residues. The CDR3 DNA sequence: TGTGCCAGCAGCTTCTCGGCCGGATCCTACGAGCAGTACTTC. Translating gives CASSFSAGSYEQYF.

The V call is TRBV7-9, the J call TRBJ1-5; no firm D call. This CDR3 has 12 residues. Germline V CDR1 and CDR2: SEHNR, FQNEAQ (reference sequence). Trimming shortened V by 2 bases and J by 3 bases, and 2 bases separated the two germline ends. CDR3 in amino acids: CASSLFNQPQHF. In nucleotides, the CDR3 is TGTGCCAGCAGCTTATTCAATCAGCCCCAGCATTTT.

The rearrangement uses TRBV19 and TRBJ2-7, with 9 bases fitting TRBD1. CDR1 LNHDA and CDR2 SQIVND come from the germline V gene (reference sequence). The CDR3 contains 17 residues. J was trimmed by 1 base and V by 3 bases; bases with no gene match: 10. CDR3 nucleotide sequence: TGTGCCAGTAGTATCCGTCCGGACAGGGGTTCTTCCTACGAGCAGTACTTC. This translates into CASSIRPDRGSSYEQYF.